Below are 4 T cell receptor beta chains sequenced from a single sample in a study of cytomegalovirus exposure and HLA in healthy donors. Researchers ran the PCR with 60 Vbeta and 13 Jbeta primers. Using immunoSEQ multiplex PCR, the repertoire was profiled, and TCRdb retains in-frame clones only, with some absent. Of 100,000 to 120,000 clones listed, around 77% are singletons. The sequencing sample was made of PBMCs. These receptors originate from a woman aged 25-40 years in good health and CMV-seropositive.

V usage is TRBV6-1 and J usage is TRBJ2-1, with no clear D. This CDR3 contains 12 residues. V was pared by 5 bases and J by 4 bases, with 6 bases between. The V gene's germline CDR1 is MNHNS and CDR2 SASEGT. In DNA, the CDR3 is TGTGCCAGCAGTCCTGTATACAATGAGCAGTTCTTC. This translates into CASSPVYNEQFF.

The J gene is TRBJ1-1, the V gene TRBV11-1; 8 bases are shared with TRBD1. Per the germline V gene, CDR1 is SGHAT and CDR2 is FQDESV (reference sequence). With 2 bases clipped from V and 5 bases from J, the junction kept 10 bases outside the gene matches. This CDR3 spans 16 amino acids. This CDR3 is CASSLSDRAMETEAFF. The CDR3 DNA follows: TGTGCCAGCAGCTTATCGGACAGGGCGATGGAAACTGAAGCTTTCTTT.

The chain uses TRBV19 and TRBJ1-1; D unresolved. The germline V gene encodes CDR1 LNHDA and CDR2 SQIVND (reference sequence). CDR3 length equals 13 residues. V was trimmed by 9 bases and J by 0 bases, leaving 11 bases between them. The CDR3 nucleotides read TGTGCCAGCTTACATAAGATGAACACTGAAGCTTTCTTT. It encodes CASLHKMNTEAFF.

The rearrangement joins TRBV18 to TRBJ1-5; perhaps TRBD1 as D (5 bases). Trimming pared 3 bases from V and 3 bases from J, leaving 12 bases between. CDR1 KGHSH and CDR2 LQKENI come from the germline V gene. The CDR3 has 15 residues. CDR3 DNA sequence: TGTGCCAGCTCACCCTCGGGGGGAGACAATCAGCCCCAGCATTTT. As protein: CASSPSGGDNQPQHF.